This T cell receptor beta chain emerged from a study of yellow fever vaccine responses in identical twins. TCRdb re-derived calls from the RT-PCR reads in MiXCR, one entry per CDR3 protein. The table shows around 20,000 distinct CDR3 sequences, with approximately 68% occurring only once. A remark on this clonotype: The antigen remains unidentified.

General study points: As reported, the vaccine T cell response of twins seemed partly convergent and partly personalized.

The sample consisted of T cells from blood (PBMCs), unsorted or a sorted subset (not recorded which), taken before or after yellow fever vaccination (not recorded which). This sequence originates from a woman aged 18 to 35 who received the yellow fever vaccine.

The CDR3 here is CASSQSYIGDSPLHF. The CDR3 bases are TGCGCCAGCAGTCAATCGTATATCGGGGATTCACCCCTCCACTTT. The rearrangement links TRBV23-1 to TRBJ1-6; D unclear. TRBV23-1 has ORF status, its function being uncertain. Deletions cut 0 bases from V and 8 bases from J, with 11 bases between. This CDR3 is built from 15 residues.